These 18 T cell receptor beta chains were sequenced from one sample in a study of cytomegalovirus exposure and HLA in healthy donors. The PCR employed 60 Vbeta primers together with 13 Jbeta primers. The method was immunoSEQ multiplex PCR; TCRdb's version includes in-frame clones alone and lacks a portion of them. The sample contains 120,000 to 150,000 clones, roughly 85% of which appear only once. The specimen was PBMCs. The receptors here all came from a male donor in good health and CMV-seronegative.

The chain combines TRBV2 with TRBJ1-6; possibly TRBD1 for D (5 bases). CDR1 and CDR2 from the germline V gene are SNHLY and FYNNEI. This CDR3 has 15 amino acids. The V gene lost 4 bases and the J gene lost 5 bases, with 12 bases spanning the gap. The CDR3 spells CASSVSGLNNSPLHF. The CDR3 bases are TGTGCCAGCAGTGTATCGGGACTGAATAATTCACCCCTCCACTTT.

The chain uses TRBV6-4 and TRBJ1-1; 7 bases line up with TRBD1. V was pared by 6 bases and J by 4 bases, with 14 bases of the junction left unmatched. CDR3 length: 16 residues. The germline V gene encodes CDR1 MRHNA and CDR2 SNTAGT. The CDR3 DNA sequence: TGTGCCAGCAGGGAAAACCCAAACAGGGGAGGCACTGAAGCTTTCTTT. It codes for CASRENPNRGGTEAFF.

This clone was detected once. The CDR3 loop is CASSLTSGYEQYF. CDR3 nucleotide sequence: TGCGCCAGCAGCCTGACCTCGGGCTACGAGCAGTACTTC. V gene TRBV4-3 combines with J gene TRBJ2-7; D not certain. Germline V gene data show CDR1 as LGHNA and CDR2 as YSLEER. Trimming removed 4 bases at V and 3 bases at J, with 10 bases between. The CDR3 extends over 13 amino acids.

In this sample, this clone turned up a few times. This sequence joins TRBV27 and TRBJ2-1, with D perhaps matching TRBD2 (5 bases). CDR1 MNHEY and CDR2 SMNVEV come from the germline V gene (reference sequence). V lost 5 bases to trimming and J lost 7 bases, with 15 bases between them. The CDR3 extends over 14 amino acids. The CDR3 loop is CASSGLSKINEQFF. The CDR3 region has the DNA TGTGCCAGCAGTGGACTTTCGAAGATAAATGAGCAGTTCTTC.

This sequence joins TRBV6-5 and TRBJ2-5; 8 nucleotides match TRBD2. This CDR3 has 15 residues. In germline, CDR1 is MNHEY, CDR2 SVGAGI. J was trimmed by 1 base and V by 5 bases; bases with no gene match: 6. CDR3 protein: CASSRAGASQETQYF. CDR3 sequence (DNA): TGTGCCAGCAGTAGAGCGGGAGCTAGCCAAGAGACCCAGTACTTC.

The rearrangement links TRBV27 to TRBJ1-1; the D gene is possibly TRBD1 (5 bases). In germline, CDR1 is MNHEY, CDR2 SMNVEV (reference sequence). V was shortened by 3 bases and J by 3 bases, with 14 bases between the two germline ends. The CDR3 runs to 15 residues. This chain's CDR3 is CASSFGVGGYTEAFF. Here the CDR3 DNA reads TGTGCCAGCAGTTTTGGGGTCGGGGGATACACTGAAGCTTTCTTT.

J is TRBJ2-4 and V is TRBV14; D might be TRBD1 (6 bases). The CDR3 consists of 17 residues. The germline gives CDR1 SGHDN, CDR2 FVKESK. With 4 bases removed from V and 3 bases from J, the gap between germline ends came to 19 bases. DNA of the CDR3: TGTGCCAGCAGCCGCAACCAGGGGATCTTAGGCAAAAACATTCAGTACTTC. Protein sequence: CASSRNQGILGKNIQYF.

The chain uses TRBV4-3 and TRBJ2-7; 11 nucleotides line up with TRBD2. The CDR3 has 15 residues. Germline CDR1 reads LGHNA; CDR2 reads YSLEER. The V and J ends lost 0 bases and 6 bases, in that order; junction bases with no gene match: 4. The CDR3 nucleotides read TGCGCCAGCAGCCAAGATCTTAGCGGGAGGGCCGAGCAGTACTTC. Its protein product is CASSQDLSGRAEQYF.

The chain carries TRBV9 and TRBJ1-6; TRBD1 agrees at 7 bases. CDR1 is SGDLS, CDR2 YYNGEE, per germline. The junction had 6 bases not matched to a gene; V was cut back by 3 bases and J by 6 bases. The CDR3 length is 15 residues. The CDR3 sequence is CASSGEGATNSPLHF. The CDR3 DNA follows: TGTGCCAGCAGCGGTGAGGGGGCAACTAATTCACCCCTCCACTTT.

This clone was counted between two and nine times. The chain links TRBV19 to TRBJ2-7, with D perhaps TRBD2 (6 bases). CDR1 LNHDA and CDR2 SQIVND come from the germline V gene (reference sequence). Trimming took 5 bases from V and 2 from J, leaving 13 bases between them. The length of the CDR3 is 14 residues. CDR3 DNA sequence: TGTGCCAGTAGTCCCACGGGACTTCCCTACGAGCAGTACTTC. It codes for CASSPTGLPYEQYF.

The CDR3 loop is CASSLDSTFGNTIYF. CDR3 nucleotides: TGTGCCAGCAGCCTCGACAGTACCTTCGGGAACACCATATATTTT. The chain joins TRBV2 to TRBJ1-3; a possible D gene is TRBD1 (5 bases). The germline gives CDR1 SNHLY, CDR2 FYNNEI. The V gene lost 6 bases and the J gene lost 7 bases, with 19 bases spanning the gap. CDR3 length equals 15 residues.

This chain joins TRBV7-2 and TRBJ1-1; weak D call: TRBD1 (5 bases). Trimming removed 2 bases at V and 1 base at J, with 11 bases between. The CDR3 totals 15 residues. Germline CDR1 SGHTA, CDR2 FQGNSA. The CDR3 is CASSLRGHSNTEAFF. In DNA form, the CDR3 reads TGTGCCAGCAGCTTAAGGGGTCACTCGAACACTGAAGCTTTCTTT.

The chain couples TRBV19 to TRBJ1-2, with TRBD1 matching 8 bases. With V trimmed by 5 bases and J by 3 bases, 5 bases remained unmatched. Germline-derived CDR1 and CDR2 are LNHDA and SQIVND (reference sequence). CDR3 length: 14 amino acids. The CDR3, as DNA: TGTGCCAGTAGTTGGGACAGGTTGGACTATGGCTACACCTTC. Translation: CASSWDRLDYGYTF.

J is TRBJ1-1 and V is TRBV5-1; no reliable D call. Deletions cut 0 bases from V and 1 base from J, with 7 bases between. CDR1 and CDR2 from the germline V gene are SGHRS and YFSETQ. CDR3 length: 14 amino acids. The CDR3 reads CASSLAAGNTEAFF. The DNA of the CDR3 is TGCGCCAGCAGCTTGGCTGCGGGGAACACTGAAGCTTTCTTT.

This chain uses TRBV5-1 with TRBJ1-6; a possible D gene is TRBD1 (6 bases). The CDR3 has 15 residues. Germline lookup yields CDR1 SGHRS and CDR2 YFSETQ. Trimming cost V 3 bases and J 7 bases, with 14 bases left between them. CDR3 sequence: CASSSRDTINSPLHF. CDR3 nucleotides: TGCGCCAGCAGCTCCCGGGACACTATAAATTCACCCCTCCACTTT.

This chain connects TRBV27 to TRBJ2-7; D remains ambiguous. The V gene's germline CDR1 is MNHEY and CDR2 SMNVEV (reference sequence). This CDR3 contains 14 residues. The V end lost 4 bases, the J end lost 1 base, and 11 bases lay between the germline ends. The CDR3 nucleotides read TGTGCCAGCAGTTCACCAGGTCGTTCCTACGAGCAGTACTTC. Protein sequence: CASSSPGRSYEQYF.

The chain is built from TRBV19 and TRBJ2-1, with 11 nucleotides matching TRBD2. Germline V gene lookup returns CDR1 LNHDA and CDR2 SQIVND (reference sequence). This CDR3 contains 15 residues. J lost 9 bases, V lost 5 bases, and 9 bases had no gene match. The chain's CDR3 is CASSVAGGPPVEQFF. In DNA, the CDR3 is TGTGCCAGTAGTGTAGCGGGAGGGCCTCCCGTTGAGCAGTTCTTC.

The chain joins TRBV7-3 to TRBJ2-3; TRBD2 matches 10 bases. The CDR3 is 15 amino acids. V gave up 5 bases and J gave up 1 base; unmatched junction bases: 3. Germline V gives CDR1 SGHTA, CDR2 FQGTGA. CDR3 nucleotide sequence: TGTGCCAGCAGCGGGACTAGCGCCCGCACAGATACGCAGTATTTT. It yields the protein CASSGTSARTDTQYF.